The 13 T cell receptor beta chains below all came from one sample that was sequenced in a study of Graves' ophthalmopathy and Graves' hyperthyroidism. RNA served as the template for amplifying TCR beta CDR3 regions. RT-PCR with HTBI primers came first, then second-round multiplex PCR. MiXCR was run by TCRdb on the multiplex PCR reads, yielding one entry per CDR3 protein. The table shows around 600,000 distinct CDR3 sequences, with 35% to 45% occurring only once. Sequenced sample: peripheral blood. The receptors were sampled from an adult man with Graves' ophthalmopathy.

About this clonotype: A much larger clone differs by one base, so this may be a read error. The chain combines TRBV7-2 with TRBJ2-7; 12 bases map to TRBD2. The germline V gene encodes CDR1 SGHTA and CDR2 FQGNSA. The CDR3 totals 13 residues. The CDR3 region is CASILAGGYGQYF. CDR3 nucleotide sequence: TGTGCCAGTATACTAGCGGGGGGCTACGGGCAGTACTTC.

The sample holds a few counts of this clonotype. The chain carries TRBV25-1 and TRBJ2-7; TRBD1 matches 8 bases. Judging by the DNA end, TRBJ2-1 fits better; the J call may be wrong. Germline V gives CDR1 MGHDK, CDR2 SYGVNS. The CDR3 is 15 residues long. The CDR3 DNA is TGTGCCAGCAGTGACGACAGGGGCGGAAGGAATGAGCAGTTCTTC. This translates into CASSDDRGGRNEQFF.

The chain joins TRBV10-3 to TRBJ1-6; D possibly corresponds to TRBD1 (5 bases). This CDR3 has 14 amino acids. Per the germline V gene, CDR1 is ENHRY and CDR2 is SYGVKD. V lost 2 bases, J lost 9 bases, and 11 bases lay in between. The CDR3 loop is CAISEDGGSSPLHF. CDR3 bases: TGTGCCATCAGTGAGGACGGGGGGTCTTCACCCCTCCACTTT.

This clonotype was seen repeatedly, ten times or more. The chain combines TRBV7-6 with TRBJ2-5; 7 nucleotides line up with TRBD1. CDR3 length equals 14 residues. J gave up 6 bases and V 6 bases, and 10 bases lay outside the gene matches. The germline V gene has CDR1 SGHVS and CDR2 FNYEAQ. The CDR3 DNA sequence: TGTGCCAGCAGTCGTTCGAGGGGGCTTAAGACCCAGTACTTC. Translated: CASSRSRGLKTQYF.

This clonotype was recorded at least ten times. The chain recombines TRBV5-1 with TRBJ1-3, with D possibly TRBD1 on 5 matching bases. CDR1 SGHRS and CDR2 YFSETQ come from the germline V gene. V shed 4 bases and J shed 4 bases, with 12 bases lying between them. The CDR3 runs 14 residues. The CDR3 DNA follows: TGCGCCAGCAGCCCGCTGGAGGGGGGAAACACCATATATTTT. Protein sequence: CASSPLEGGNTIYF.

This clonotype appeared many times. The rearrangement links TRBV5-1 to TRBJ2-5; TRBD2 matches at 8 bases. The CDR3 covers 14 residues. After removal of 3 bases from V and 5 bases from J, the junction contained 6 bases not matched to a gene. CDR1 SGHRS and CDR2 YFSETQ come from the germline V gene. CDR3 protein: CASSSAGLGETQYF. CDR3 nucleotides: TGCGCCAGCAGCTCGGCGGGACTAGGGGAGACCCAGTACTTC.

This clonotype has ten or more counts. V is TRBV19 and J is TRBJ1-5; D not certain. The V gene's germline CDR1 is LNHDA and CDR2 SQIVND (reference sequence). Trimming shortened V by 3 bases and J by 4 bases, and 10 bases separated the two germline ends. The CDR3 length is 14 residues. The DNA for the CDR3 is TGTGCCAGTAGTATGACCGACAAGAATCAGCCCCAGCATTTT. Translating it yields CASSMTDKNQPQHF. Based on the CDR3 plus reference TRBV19 and TRBJ1-5, the full variable domain is DGGITQSPKYLFRKEGQNVTLSCEQNLNHDAMYWYRQDPGQGLRLIYYSQIVNDFQKGDIAEGYSVSREKKESFPLTVTSAQKNPTAFYLCASSMTDKNQPQHFGDGTRLSIL.

V gene TRBV9 combines with J gene TRBJ2-3; 8 bases are a match to TRBD1. This CDR3 is built from 12 residues. In germline, CDR1 is SGDLS, CDR2 YYNGEE. V lost 2 bases to trimming and J lost 14 bases; unmatched junction nucleotides: 7. CDR3 nucleotide sequence: TGTGCCAGCAGCGTGACAGGGGACTCGAGGTATTTT. Translation gives CASSVTGDSRYF. Together with reference TRBV9 and TRBJ2-3, the CDR3 gives the full variable domain: DSGVTQTPKHLITATGQRVTLRCSPRSGDLSVYWYQQSLDQGLQFLIQYYNGEERAKGNILERFSAQQFPDLHSELNLSSLELGDSALYFCASSVTGDSRYFGPGTRLTVL.

This clonotype was recorded many times. The chain combines TRBV20-1 with TRBJ2-7; D possibly uses TRBD1 or TRBD2 (5 bases each). Germline V CDR1 and CDR2: DFQATT, SNEGSKA (reference sequence). Trimming stripped 5 bases from V and 0 bases from J, with 14 bases between. CDR3 length: 14 residues. Here the CDR3 reads CSAGSGTNSYEQYF. The CDR3 region has the DNA TGCAGTGCTGGCTCCGGGACCAACTCCTACGAGCAGTACTTC.

The table lists this clonotype with many counts. The chain links TRBV19 to TRBJ2-7, with D hard to call. Trimming took off 4 bases at V and 6 bases at J, with 13 bases between the two ends. CDR3 length equals 13 residues. Germline-derived CDR1 and CDR2 are LNHDA and SQIVND (reference sequence). The DNA of the CDR3 is TGTGCCAGTAGTACACCCTATTCATCCGAGCAGTACTTC. Protein sequence: CASSTPYSSEQYF.

This chain connects TRBV6-5 to TRBJ1-1; 10 positions match TRBD1. The V gene end was trimmed by 2 bases and the J gene end by 7 bases; junction bases not matched to a gene: 4. CDR1 and CDR2 from the germline V gene are MNHEY and SVGAGI. The CDR3 extends over 14 amino acids. The CDR3 DNA sequence: TGTGCCAGCAGTTACGGGGACAGGGGAGGTGAAGCTTTCTTT. This gives the protein CASSYGDRGGEAFF.

At least ten counts were recorded for this clonotype. The CDR3, as DNA: TGTGCCAGCAGTTCGGACAGGGGAGGAATCTATGGCTACACCTTC. Protein: CASSSDRGGIYGYTF. The genes are TRBV2 and TRBJ1-2; 9 positions agree with TRBD1. Germline lookup yields CDR1 SNHLY and CDR2 FYNNEI. With V trimmed by 5 bases and J by 4 bases, 8 bases remained unmatched. CDR3 length: 15 amino acids.

CDR3: CASSFRTDAANYGYTF. CDR3 coding DNA: TGTGCCAGCAGCTTCCGGACAGACGCAGCTAACTATGGCTACACCTTC. The chain uses TRBV2 and TRBJ1-2, with D perhaps TRBD1 (6 bases). CDR3 length: 16 residues. Germline CDR1 reads SNHLY; CDR2 reads FYNNEI. The germline V and J ends were trimmed by 6 bases and 0 bases, with 17 bases remaining between them.